These T cell receptor beta chains were read from a single sample in a study of blood T cell repertoires in COVID-19. The repertoire was sequenced with immunoSEQ multiplex PCR; TCRdb's copy has only in-frame clones and lacks some. The table shows over 85,000 clones, with about 91% occurring only once. The sample was peripheral blood. These receptors were taken from a young man with acute or convalescent COVID-19. Each CDR3 is given with its conserved first and last residue. Fields, in order: clone size, D gene, V gene, J gene, CDR3 protein, CDR3 DNA. The D gene is left open where the match is weak. The size of a clone is reported for some rows only, either as once, few or many, or as a class for expanded clones.

abundance: -; d_gene: -; v_gene: TRBV7-2; j_gene: TRBJ2-1; CDR3aa: CASSLFSNEQFF; CDR3nt: TGTGCCAGCAGCCTCTTTAGCAATGAGCAGTTCTTC
abundance: -; d_gene: -; v_gene: TRBV5-8; j_gene: TRBJ2-5; CDR3aa: CASSFGLDGGETQYF; CDR3nt: TGTGCCAGCAGCTTCGGTCTCGACGGGGGAGAGACCCAGTACTTC
abundance: -; d_gene: TRBD1; v_gene: TRBV9; j_gene: TRBJ2-3; CDR3aa: CASSLQGAKTDTQYF; CDR3nt: TGTGCCAGCAGCCTACAGGGGGCTAAGACAGATACGCAGTATTTT
abundance: -; d_gene: -; v_gene: TRBV11-2; j_gene: TRBJ1-1; CDR3aa: CASSLLTVVEAFF; CDR3nt: TGTGCCAGCAGCTTACTGACAGTGGTTGAAGCTTTCTTT
abundance: -; d_gene: -; v_gene: TRBV24-1; j_gene: TRBJ1-4; CDR3aa: CAVSNGPRVELFF; CDR3nt: TGTGCCGTATCCAACGGTCCGCGTGTGGAACTGTTTTTT
abundance: -; d_gene: TRBD2; v_gene: TRBV12-5; j_gene: TRBJ2-1; CDR3aa: CASGLSGDPYNEQFF; CDR3nt: TGTGCTAGTGGGTTAAGCGGGGACCCTTACAATGAGCAGTTCTTC
abundance: -; d_gene: TRBD2; v_gene: TRBV10-2; j_gene: TRBJ2-4; CDR3aa: CASSERLAGDAAKNIQYF; CDR3nt: TGCGCCAGCAGTGAAAGACTAGCGGGAGATGCAGCCAAAAACATTCAGTACTTC
abundance: -; d_gene: TRBD1; v_gene: TRBV18; j_gene: TRBJ1-6; CDR3aa: CASSPPYRGRRSPLHF; CDR3nt: TGTGCCAGCTCACCACCGTACAGGGGGCGTAGGTCACCCCTCCACTTT
abundance: -; d_gene: -; v_gene: TRBV6-6; j_gene: TRBJ1-2; CDR3aa: CASSDTGSYYGYTF; CDR3nt: TGTGCCAGCAGTGACACAGGGAGCTACTATGGCTACACCTTC
abundance: -; d_gene: -; v_gene: TRBV3-1/TRBV3-2; j_gene: TRBJ2-7; CDR3aa: CASSQGGFGPYEQYF; CDR3nt: TGTGCCAGCAGCCAAGGTGGGTTTGGGCCCTACGAGCAGTACTTC
abundance: -; d_gene: -; v_gene: TRBV5-8; j_gene: TRBJ2-2; CDR3aa: CASRRANRRSNTGELFF; CDR3nt: TGTGCCAGCAGACGTGCTAACAGGAGATCGAACACCGGGGAGCTGTTTTTT
abundance: -; d_gene: -; v_gene: TRBV27; j_gene: TRBJ1-5; CDR3aa: CAAKWGGNQPQHF; CDR3nt: TGTGCCGCCAAGTGGGGGGGCAATCAGCCCCAGCATTTT
abundance: -; d_gene: -; v_gene: TRBV12-3/TRBV12-4; j_gene: TRBJ1-1; CDR3aa: CASSLSGREAFF; CDR3nt: TGTGCCAGCAGTTTATCGGGAAGGGAAGCTTTCTTT
abundance: once; d_gene: -; v_gene: TRBV19; j_gene: TRBJ2-4; CDR3aa: CASTSGGLAKNIQYF; CDR3nt: TGTGCCAGTACGTCCGGGGGGCTAGCCAAAAACATTCAGTACTTC
abundance: -; d_gene: -; v_gene: TRBV27; j_gene: TRBJ2-7; CDR3aa: CASSLSGTPYEQYF; CDR3nt: TGTGCCAGCAGTTTATCAGGGACTCCCTACGAGCAGTACTTC
abundance: -; d_gene: -; v_gene: TRBV5-4; j_gene: TRBJ2-7; CDR3aa: CASSLEAASSYEQYF; CDR3nt: TGTGCCAGCAGCTTGGAAGCGGCGAGCTCCTACGAGCAGTACTTC
abundance: -; d_gene: -; v_gene: TRBV9; j_gene: TRBJ2-4; CDR3aa: CASSVGGGQNIQYF; CDR3nt: TGTGCCAGCAGCGTGGGCGGGGGCCAAAACATTCAGTACTTC
abundance: -; d_gene: -; v_gene: TRBV27; j_gene: TRBJ2-1; CDR3aa: CASSLPPGGGSYNEQFF; CDR3nt: TGTGCCAGCAGTTTACCCCCCGGGGGAGGTAGCTACAATGAGCAGTTCTTC
abundance: -; d_gene: -; v_gene: TRBV6-5; j_gene: TRBJ1-1; CDR3aa: CASSYFKGLEAFF; CDR3nt: TGTGCCAGCAGTTACTTTAAGGGGTTGGAAGCTTTCTTT
abundance: -; d_gene: -; v_gene: TRBV6-2/TRBV6-3; j_gene: TRBJ2-3; CDR3aa: CASSWSTESTDTQYF; CDR3nt: TGTGCCAGCAGTTGGTCGACAGAGAGCACAGATACGCAGTATTTT
abundance: -; d_gene: TRBD2; v_gene: TRBV11-2; j_gene: TRBJ2-1; CDR3aa: CASSTGMGTSAHNEQFF; CDR3nt: TGTGCCAGCAGCACCGGAATGGGGACTAGCGCCCACAATGAGCAGTTCTTC
abundance: -; d_gene: -; v_gene: TRBV2; j_gene: TRBJ1-3; CDR3aa: CASSFPGLTGNTIYF; CDR3nt: TGTGCCAGCAGCTTTCCCGGGTTAACTGGAAACACCATATATTTT
abundance: once; d_gene: -; v_gene: TRBV28; j_gene: TRBJ2-5; CDR3aa: CASTGLKETQYF; CDR3nt: TGTGCCAGCACCGGACTTAAGGAGACCCAGTACTTC
abundance: -; d_gene: -; v_gene: TRBV7-2; j_gene: TRBJ1-3; CDR3aa: CASSLVRTPGNTIYF; CDR3nt: TGTGCCAGCAGCTTAGTACGTACACCTGGAAACACCATATATTTT
abundance: -; d_gene: -; v_gene: TRBV24-1; j_gene: TRBJ2-1; CDR3aa: CATSVSYSGGPDEQFF; CDR3nt: TGTGCCACCAGTGTGTCCTACTCCGGAGGGCCGGATGAGCAGTTCTTC
abundance: -; d_gene: TRBD1; v_gene: TRBV2; j_gene: TRBJ1-2; CDR3aa: CASSDVEGGVGTF; CDR3nt: TGTGCCAGCAGTGACGTAGAAGGGGGCGTAGGGACCTTC